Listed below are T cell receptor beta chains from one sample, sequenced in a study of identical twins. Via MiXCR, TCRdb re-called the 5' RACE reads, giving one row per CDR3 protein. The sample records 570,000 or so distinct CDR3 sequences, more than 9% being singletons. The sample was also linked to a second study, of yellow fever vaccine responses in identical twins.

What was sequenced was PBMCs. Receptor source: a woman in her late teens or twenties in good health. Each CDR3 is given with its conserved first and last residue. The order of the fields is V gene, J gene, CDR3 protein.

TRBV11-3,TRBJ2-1,CASVGASGRPYNEQFF
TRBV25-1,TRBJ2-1,CASRTSGGVNEQFF
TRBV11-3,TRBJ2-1,CASTETSGRDNEQFF
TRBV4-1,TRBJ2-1,CASSHAPGLAKNEQFF
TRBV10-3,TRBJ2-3,CAISDVTTDTQYF
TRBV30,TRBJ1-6,CAWEGTANSPLHF
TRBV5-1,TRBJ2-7,CASSDGQGAYEQYF
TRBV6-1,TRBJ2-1,CASNPQAGAPYNEQFF
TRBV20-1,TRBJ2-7,CSASATGSLSYEQYF
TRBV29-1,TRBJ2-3,CSVEYVPGQSTDTQYF
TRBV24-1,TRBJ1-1,CATVAMGGGEAFF
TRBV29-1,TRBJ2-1,CSVEGTSGDNEQFF
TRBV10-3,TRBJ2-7,CAITTGQASYEQYF
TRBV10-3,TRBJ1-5,CAISEDRESNQPQHF
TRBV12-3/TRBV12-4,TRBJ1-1,CASSSEANTEAFF
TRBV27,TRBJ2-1,CASSLSAGGSYNEQFF
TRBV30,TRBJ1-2,CAWMPGMYGYTF
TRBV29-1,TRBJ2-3,CSDSGIGTDTQYF
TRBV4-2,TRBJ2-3,CASSQDSGGGDTQYF
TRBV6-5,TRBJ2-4,CASSYLVTAKNIQYF
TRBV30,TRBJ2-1,CAWSLGLGDNEQFF
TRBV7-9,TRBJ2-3,CASSQTSGVGNTQYF
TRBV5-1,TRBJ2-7,CASSSDRGSSYEQYF
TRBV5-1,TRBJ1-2,CASSLTGETHYGYTF
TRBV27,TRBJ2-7,CASSPRPDSSYEQYF
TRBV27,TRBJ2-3,CASSFQGARTDTQYF
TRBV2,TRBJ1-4,CASRDSSTNEKLFF
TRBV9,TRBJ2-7,CASSVEASTYEQYF
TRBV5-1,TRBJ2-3,CASSGGQFQDTHYF
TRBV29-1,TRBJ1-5,CSVRQGAGNQPQHF
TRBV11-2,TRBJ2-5,CASSPGLAGWGETQYF
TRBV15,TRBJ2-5,CATSETGGFETQYF
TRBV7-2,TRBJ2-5,CASSLLDGGLQETQYF
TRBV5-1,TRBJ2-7,CASSPGLAGGSEQYF
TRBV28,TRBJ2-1,CASSRLAGVVKEQFF
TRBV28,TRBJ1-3,CATAFGSGNTIYF
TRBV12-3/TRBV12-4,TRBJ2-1,CASSLALQGNEQFF
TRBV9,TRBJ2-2,CASSPRVGRSNTGELFF
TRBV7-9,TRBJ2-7,CASSLKGVYEQYF
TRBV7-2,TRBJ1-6,CASSLGGGQINSPLHF
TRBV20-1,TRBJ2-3,CSAEAIGYGDTQYF
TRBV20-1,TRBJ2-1,CSAKAGGPENEQFF
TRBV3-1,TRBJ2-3,CASSQREGWGTDTQYF
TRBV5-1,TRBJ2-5,CASSPQTSGGGETQYF
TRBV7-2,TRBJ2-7,CASSLRRGWYEQYF
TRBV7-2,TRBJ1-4,CASSSRLGGEKLFF
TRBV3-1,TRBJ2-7,CASSQGSLGDEQYF
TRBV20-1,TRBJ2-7,CSASGTGWLLYEQYF